This TCR beta chain was captured in a study of T cells in Graves' hyperthyroidism and ophthalmopathy. This clonotype has ten or more counts. The antigen remains undetermined. Amplified TCR beta CDR3 regions derived from RNA transcripts. A set of HTBI primers served as the primers for a first-round RT-PCR of the TCR CDR3. TCRdb re-called the multiplex PCR reads through MiXCR, storing one row per CDR3 protein. This sample has 600,000 to 750,000 distinct CDR3 sequences, with 15% to 20% found just once. Patients aged 18 to 65 had newly diagnosed hyperthyroidism lasting under 2 months. CDR3 length equals 13 residues. In germline, CDR1 is LGHDT, CDR2 YNNKEL (reference sequence). The ends were cut back, 4 bases at V and 4 bases at J, with 11 bases in the middle. Broader study findings: Ophthalmopathy was predicted by the model a median of approximately 6 months ahead of onset. Among thyroid clonotypes expanded above 0.001, most also appeared in blood.

This chain uses TRBV3-1 with TRBJ2-7; D might be TRBD2 (5 bases). The receptor was derived from a man between 45 and 60 years old with Graves' hyperthyroidism. Sequencing was performed on blood. The CDR3 sequence: CASSPKRYYEQYF. The CDR3 region has the DNA TGTGCCAGCAGCCCCAAGCGGTATTACGAGCAGTACTTC.